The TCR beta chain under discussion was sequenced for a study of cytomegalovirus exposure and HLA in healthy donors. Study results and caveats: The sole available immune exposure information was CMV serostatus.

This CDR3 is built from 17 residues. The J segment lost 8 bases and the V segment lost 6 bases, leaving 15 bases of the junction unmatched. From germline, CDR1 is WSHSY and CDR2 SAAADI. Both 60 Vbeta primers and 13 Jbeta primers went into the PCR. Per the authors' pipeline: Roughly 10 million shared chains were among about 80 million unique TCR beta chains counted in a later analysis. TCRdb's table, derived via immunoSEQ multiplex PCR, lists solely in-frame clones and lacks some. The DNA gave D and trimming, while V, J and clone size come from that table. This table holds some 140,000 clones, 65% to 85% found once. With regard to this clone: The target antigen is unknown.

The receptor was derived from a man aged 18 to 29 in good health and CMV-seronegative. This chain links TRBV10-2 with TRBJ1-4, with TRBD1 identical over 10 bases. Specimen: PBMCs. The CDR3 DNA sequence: TGCGCCAGCAGAAGTGATTTGACAGGGGGCCGTAGCGAAAAACTGTTTTTT. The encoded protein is CASRSDLTGGRSEKLFF.